Detailed here is one TCR beta chain. What it binds is not known. The junction departs from germline at one end; a sequencing error may be responsible. The source of the sample is a study of graft-versus-host responses after intestinal transplantation. Study-wide results and caveats: The study associated peak circulating GvH clone levels with early post-transplant HvG declines.

Produced via immunoSEQ multiplex PCR; TCRdb's table is partial and in-frame only. Here the sample spans 95,000 to 150,000 clones, 90% to 95% being singletons. The CDR3 extends over 15 amino acids. Germline CDR1 and CDR2: SNHLY and FYNNEI. Sequencing used unstimulated CD4+ T cells sorted from spleen or lymph node cells, obtained before intestinal transplant. This clonotype was sampled from a human donor who received an intestinal transplant. This sequence joins TRBV2 and TRBJ1-1; TRBD1 aligns across 7 bases. CDR3 amino acids: CASREDRVGATEAFF. The CDR3 DNA reads as TGTGCCAGCAGGGAAGACAGGGTAGGGGCCACTGAAGCTTTCTTT.